A selection of T cell receptor beta chains follows, all from one sample in a study of patients and donors after allogeneic stem cell transplantation. Each CDR3 protein is one row after TCRdb ran MiXCR on the RT-PCR reads. The sample yields approximately 150,000 distinct CDR3 sequences, nearly 25% seen once. Sample: blood, either unsorted or a sorted T cell fraction (not recorded which). The source is a human donor who was either an allogeneic HSCT recipient or a stem cell or donor lymphocyte infusion donor (not recorded which). It is not recorded whose cells these are; they may come from a transplant donor. The CDR3 runs from the conserved cysteine through the conserved F or W. D genes are given only for firm matches. Size values are once, few and many counts, or a class for expanded clones, and some rows have none.

clone size	V gene	J gene	D gene	CDR3 DNA	CDR3 protein
-	TRBV7-3	TRBJ2-3	-	TGTGCCAGCAGCTCCAGTGGAGGGGACACAGATACGCAGTATTTT	CASSSSGGDTDTQYF
-	TRBV20-1	TRBJ2-1	TRBD2	TGCAGTGCTTCCGGACTAGCGGGAAATGAGCAGTTCTTC	CSASGLAGNEQFF
-	TRBV5-1	TRBJ1-1	-	TGCGCCAGCAGGGAACCGAACACTGAAGCTTTCTTT	CASREPNTEAFF
-	TRBV12-3/TRBV12-4	TRBJ2-3	-	TGTGCCAGCAGTTTACCGGACAGAGATACGCAGTATTTT	CASSLPDRDTQYF
few	TRBV11-2	TRBJ2-1	TRBD2	TGTGCCAGCAGCTTACCCGGGGGGGCCTCTTATGAGCAGTTCTTC	CASSLPGGASYEQFF
few	TRBV4-3	TRBJ2-5	-	TGCGCCAGCAGCCCCGCACCCGTAGGGACCCAGTACTTC	CASSPAPVGTQYF
many	TRBV5-4	TRBJ2-3	-	TGTGCCAGCAGCTTGTCAGGGGTCCTCACAGATACGCAGTATTTT	CASSLSGVLTDTQYF
many	TRBV12-3/TRBV12-4	TRBJ1-1	-	TGTGCCAGCAGTCCCCGCGGCGGGGGGGAAACTGAAGCTTTCTTT	CASSPRGGGETEAFF
-	TRBV29-1	TRBJ2-5	TRBD1	TGCAGCGCAAGGGACAGGGGAAGCCAAGAGACCCAGTACTTC	CSARDRGSQETQYF
-	TRBV5-1	TRBJ2-3	-	TGCGCCAGCAGCGTCACGAACCTCTCGGGAGATACGCAGTATTTT	CASSVTNLSGDTQYF
many	TRBV5-1	TRBJ1-1	TRBD1	TGCGCCAGCAGCTTGGCTGGACAGGGAAACACTGAAGCTTTCTTT	CASSLAGQGNTEAFF
-	TRBV12-3/TRBV12-4	TRBJ2-7	TRBD2	TGTGCCAGCAGTCCCTCAGCGGGAACCTACGAGCAGTACTTC	CASSPSAGTYEQYF
-	TRBV5-1	TRBJ2-2	-	TGCGCCAGCAGCTTGGACAGGATCAACACCGGGGAGCTGTTTTTT	CASSLDRINTGELFF
many	TRBV12-3/TRBV12-4	TRBJ1-5	TRBD1	TGTGCCAGCAGCTTAGACCCGGACAGGGGGCTAAGTCAGCCCCAGCATTTT	CASSLDPDRGLSQPQHF
-	TRBV9	TRBJ1-2	TRBD1	TGTGCCAGCAGCGACCGGGACAGGGGTAACTATGGCTACACCTTC	CASSDRDRGNYGYTF
-	TRBV20-1	TRBJ2-3	TRBD2	TGCAGTGCTGCCTTAGCGGGAGGGCCCTCAGATACGCAGTATTTT	CSAALAGGPSDTQYF
few	TRBV29-1	TRBJ2-1	-	TGCAGGGATCGGGAGTTCGCCTACAATGAGCAGTTCTTC	CRDREFAYNEQFF
-	TRBV5-1	TRBJ2-7	TRBD1	TGCGCCAGCAGCTTGGAACAGGGGGCGTACGAGCAGTACTTC	CASSLEQGAYEQYF
few	TRBV2	TRBJ2-2	-	TGTGCCACCCGGCAGGGTACGAACACCGGGGAGCTGTTTTTT	CATRQGTNTGELFF
few	TRBV11-3	TRBJ1-3	TRBD1	TGTGCCAGCAGCCGGCGGACAGGGGCCTACTCTGGAAACACCATATATTTT	CASSRRTGAYSGNTIYF
-	TRBV5-1	TRBJ2-3	TRBD2	TGCGCCAGCAGCGTATTTGGGGGGACTAACACAGATACGCAGTATTTT	CASSVFGGTNTDTQYF
-	TRBV5-1	TRBJ2-3	-	TGCGCCAGCAGCTTGGTTCCGTCCACAGATACGCAGTATTTT	CASSLVPSTDTQYF
-	TRBV20-1	TRBJ2-1	-	TGCAGTGCTCCGCTGGGCGGGGCCTACAATGAGCAGTTCTTC	CSAPLGGAYNEQFF
many	TRBV20-1	TRBJ1-6	-	TGCAGTGCTAGTAGGGAGTATAATTCACCCCTCCACTTT	CSASREYNSPLHF
once	TRBV15	TRBJ2-4	TRBD1	TGTGCCACCAGCGGTACGTCCCGGACAGGGGACGTATACATTCAGTACTTC	CATSGTSRTGDVYIQYF
few	TRBV27	TRBJ1-2	-	TGTGCCAGCAGTGCCAATCCATCAGGGAAGGATGGCTACACCTTC	CASSANPSGKDGYTF
few	TRBV14	TRBJ2-7	-	TGTGCCAGCAGCCAAGTTCTAGGGGCTAAGCAGTACTTC	CASSQVLGAKQYF
-	TRBV7-8	TRBJ1-1	-	TGTGCCAGCAGCTTAGGCTACGAGCAGGGTGAAGCTTTCTTT	CASSLGYEQGEAFF
-	TRBV5-1	TRBJ2-6	-	TGCGCCAGCAGCTTGCAAGGGCTCGGGGCCAACGTCCTGACTTTC	CASSLQGLGANVLTF
few	TRBV11-2	TRBJ2-3	-	TGTGCCAGCAGCTTCCGGAATAGAGAGACAGATACGCAGTATTTT	CASSFRNRETDTQYF
few	TRBV12-3/TRBV12-4	TRBJ1-1	TRBD1	TGTGCCAGCAGAGGGACAGGGTATTGGACTGAAGCTTTCTTT	CASRGTGYWTEAFF
many	TRBV10-3	TRBJ1-5	-	TGTGCCATCAGGGACAGCGGGAGCAATCAGCCCCAGCATTTT	CAIRDSGSNQPQHF
-	TRBV7-6	TRBJ2-7	-	TGTGCCAGCAGCTCCGTTATAGCGGTGTCACGCGAGCAGTACTTC	CASSSVIAVSREQYF
once	TRBV7-9	TRBJ1-2	-	TGTGCCAGCAGCTCGTCGGTGGACGTGAACTATGGCTACACCTTC	CASSSSVDVNYGYTF
few	TRBV20-1	TRBJ1-2	-	TGCAGTGCTAGATCTGCGGGGCGAAACTATGGCTACACCTTC	CSARSAGRNYGYTF
-	TRBV6-5	TRBJ2-1	TRBD1	TGTGCCAGCACCCCCGGGACAGGGGGTATCAATGAGCAGTTCTTC	CASTPGTGGINEQFF
few	TRBV18	TRBJ1-2	TRBD1	TGTGCCAGCTCACCAGAGGACAGGTCACCCGGGCCCAGAAGGGGCTACACCTTC	CASSPEDRSPGPRRGYTF
few	TRBV12-3/TRBV12-4	TRBJ1-6	-	TGTGCCAGCAGTCGAGTCCCCGACATGTTCTATAATTCACCCCTCCACTTT	CASSRVPDMFYNSPLHF
few	TRBV12-3/TRBV12-4	TRBJ2-1	TRBD2	TGTGCCAGCAGCAACCGGACTAGCGGGAGAAATGAGCAGTTCTTC	CASSNRTSGRNEQFF
-	TRBV15	TRBJ2-7	TRBD1	TGTGCCACCAGCAAACGAACAGGGGGCGAAACCTACGAGCAGTACTTC	CATSKRTGGETYEQYF
few	TRBV25-1	TRBJ1-1	TRBD1	TGTGCCAGCGGGACAGGGACTGATGCTTTCTTT	CASGTGTDAFF
-	TRBV5-1	TRBJ2-3	-	TGCGCCAGCAGCACAGGGTTCCTGGTGGATACGCAGTATTTT	CASSTGFLVDTQYF
-	TRBV5-1	TRBJ1-2	-	TGCGCCAGCAGCTTGGTGTGGGATTCTAACTATGGCTACACCTTC	CASSLVWDSNYGYTF
-	TRBV20-1	TRBJ1-1	-	TGCAGTGCTAGAGATTATTGGGGGATGAACACTGAAGCTTTCTTT	CSARDYWGMNTEAFF
few	TRBV5-1	TRBJ2-7	-	TGCGCCAGCAGCCCCTGGACATTGAGAAGCAGGCCCTACGAGCAGTACTTC	CASSPWTLRSRPYEQYF
few	TRBV2	TRBJ1-5	TRBD1	TGTGCCAGCAGTGCCGGGACAGTTAATCAGCCCCAGCATTTT	CASSAGTVNQPQHF
-	TRBV10-3	TRBJ2-1	TRBD2	TGTGCCATCACCGGGACTAGCCGGAACAATGAGCAGTTCTTC	CAITGTSRNNEQFF
many	TRBV9	TRBJ1-5	-	TGTGCCAGCAGCGTAGAGGTAGAAAGGGCAGATCAGCCCCAGCATTTT	CASSVEVERADQPQHF
few	TRBV20-1	TRBJ1-1	-	TGCAGTGCTACCCTCGGGTCGGACTACACTGAAGCTTTCTTT	CSATLGSDYTEAFF
-	TRBV15	TRBJ1-2	-	TGTGCCACCAGCAGAGATCGCTTTATCTTCGGGGACGGCTACACCTTC	CATSRDRFIFGDGYTF
many	TRBV6-1	TRBJ1-2	-	TGTGCCAGCAGACCCGGGGACGTCCACGGCTACACCTTC	CASRPGDVHGYTF
-	TRBV7-2	TRBJ1-2	-	TGTGCCAGCAGAACCAGGACGGCTTCTAACTATGGCTACACCTTC	CASRTRTASNYGYTF
few	TRBV29-1	TRBJ1-3	-	TGCAGCGTTGGCGGTGGAAACACCATATATTTT	CSVGGGNTIYF